This T cell receptor beta chain was identified in a study of lymphopenia after photon versus proton radiotherapy. CDR3 length equals 11 residues. This clone was seen just once. The data were produced by immunoSEQ multiplex PCR, yet TCRdb's version contains in-frame clones alone and is incomplete. The table has around 70,000 clones, approximately 90% seen once. The rearrangement links TRBV21-1 to TRBJ2-5; the D call of TRBD2 is as the table states it, not checked on the DNA. TRBV21-1 is termed a pseudogene. The clonotype was recovered from a woman in her sixties or seventies with pancreatic cancer. Source: peripheral blood, taken from a patient treated with photon-based radiotherapy. The CDR3 DNA reads TGTGCCAGCAGCTCTTTAGAGACCCAGTACTTC. Residues: CASSSLETQYF.